The 19 T cell receptor beta chains given below trace back to one sample, sequenced in a study of CD8+ T cells in alopecia areata. Following extraction, RNA underwent reverse transcription to cDNA, which served as the sequencing template. Profiling relied on immunoSEQ multiplex PCR, and the TCRdb table lists in-frame clones only, not all of them. Of roughly 30,000 clones listed, roughly 58% are singletons. Sequencing was performed on NKG2D-high CD8+ T cells sorted from blood. The receptors come from a human donor with alopecia areata.

The chain employs TRBV14 and TRBJ2-4, with TRBD2 matching 8 bases. Trimming at V came to 2 bases and at J to 11 bases, leaving 5 bases not matched to a gene. This CDR3 has 13 residues. The germline CDR1 and CDR2 sequences are SGHDN and FVKESK. The CDR3 region has the DNA TGTGCCAGCAGCCAAATGACTAGCGAAGTTCAGTACTTC. Translated: CASSQMTSEVQYF. The variable domain in full, completed from reference TRBV14 and TRBJ2-4, reads EAGVTQFPSHSVIEKGQTVTLRCDPISGHDNLYWYRRVMGKEIKFLLHFVKESKQDESGMPNNRFLAERTGGTYSTLKVQPAELEDSGVYFCASSQMTSEVQYFGAGTRLSVL.

This sequence joins TRBV28 and TRBJ1-5, with TRBD1 matching over 7 bases. CDR3 length equals 14 residues. V lost 6 bases and J lost 2; bases outside the gene matches: 4. CDR1 and CDR2 from the germline V gene are MDHEN and SYDVKM. CDR3 coding DNA: TGTGCCAGCAGAACCACAGGGGGCAATCAGCCCCAGCATTTT. Translating it yields CASRTTGGNQPQHF.

The chain couples TRBV5-4 to TRBJ2-5, with TRBD2 matching 10 bases. The CDR3 contains 16 residues. Per germline, CDR1 SGHNT and CDR2 YYREEE (reference sequence). V was pared by 1 base and J by 2 bases, with 5 bases of the junction left unmatched. The CDR3 loop reads CASSLLLAGVQETQYF. The CDR3 DNA is TGTGCCAGCAGCTTGCTTCTAGCGGGGGTTCAAGAGACCCAGTACTTC.

This chain connects TRBV9 to TRBJ2-5, with 8 bases lining up with TRBD1. Trimming cost V 4 bases and J 3 bases; bases outside gene matches: 2. The germline V gene has CDR1 SGDLS and CDR2 YYNGEE. The CDR3 spans 13 residues. In DNA form, the CDR3 reads TGTGCCAGCAGCCCGGACAGGGAAGAGACCCAGTACTTC. Its protein is CASSPDREETQYF.

In regard to this clone: One end of the junction is discordant with germline, which a read error may explain. The rearrangement joins TRBV6-6 to TRBJ2-3; D unclear. The germline V gene has CDR1 MNHNY and CDR2 SVGAGI (reference sequence). The CDR3 contains 15 residues. As DNA, the CDR3 is TGTGCCAGCAGTCACTCTACTCGGAGAACAGATACGCAGTATTTT. This encodes CASSHSTRRTDTQYF.

This chain uses TRBV27 with TRBJ2-7; 7 nucleotides align to TRBD1. The ends lost 5 bases at V and 2 bases at J; junction bases unmatched: 6. The CDR3 has 14 amino acids. Germline V gene sequence: CDR1 MNHEY, CDR2 SMNVEV (reference sequence). CDR3 DNA: TGTGCCAGCAGTCCCGGACAGGTAACCTACGAGCAGTACTTC. It is translated as CASSPGQVTYEQYF.

The sample holds a few counts of this clone. The chain employs TRBV7-6 and TRBJ2-5, with D tentatively TRBD2 (6 bases). V dropped 2 bases and J dropped 2 bases, with 12 bases sitting between them. The germline gives CDR1 SGHVS, CDR2 FNYEAQ. The CDR3 has 15 amino acids. The CDR3 region is CASSLRLGAQETQYF. DNA of the CDR3: TGTGCCAGCAGCTTAAGACTAGGAGCACAAGAGACCCAGTACTTC.

The CDR3 reads CASSPSTGRSYEQYF. For the CDR3, the DNA is TGCGCCAGCAGCCCCTCGACAGGGAGGAGCTACGAGCAGTACTTC. This sequence joins TRBV4-3 and TRBJ2-7; weak D call: TRBD1 (7 bases). The germline V and J ends were trimmed by 4 bases and 3 bases, with 16 bases remaining between them. CDR3 size: 15 residues. CDR1 and CDR2 (germline): LGHNA, YSLEER.

The rearrangement uses TRBV27 and TRBJ2-7, with unresolved D. The V and J ends lost 3 bases and 3 bases respectively, with 9 bases between them. CDR3 length equals 13 residues. Per germline, CDR1 MNHEY and CDR2 SMNVEV (reference sequence). The CDR3 is CASSFSSNYEQYF. The CDR3 DNA follows: TGTGCCAGCAGTTTCTCGTCTAACTACGAGCAGTACTTC.

Note on this clone: This specimen includes other DNA sequences encoding the same CDR3. The V gene is TRBV29-1, the J gene TRBJ1-1; D not resolved. In germline, CDR1 is SQVTM, CDR2 ANQGSEA. V lost 4 bases and J 1 base, leaving 7 bases between the germline ends. This CDR3 contains 12 residues. The CDR3 is CSVAPGNTEAFF. In DNA form, the CDR3 reads TGCAGCGTTGCACCGGGGAACACTGAAGCTTTCTTT.

This clone showed up just once. It may be a read error: a sequence one base away is much more abundant. Other nucleotide sequences from this sample produce the same CDR3. V and J are TRBV15 and TRBJ2-3; maybe TRBD1 (5 bases). The V end lost 1 base, the J end lost 1 base, and 6 bases lay between the germline ends. CDR1 is LNHNV and CDR2 is YYDKDF in the germline V gene (reference sequence). The CDR3 is made up of 14 amino acids. The CDR3 sequence is CATSRVGGTDTQYF. Written as DNA, the CDR3 is TGTGCCACCAGCAGAGTAGGGGGCACAGATACGCAGTATTTT.

The V call is TRBV7-9, the J call TRBJ2-3, with 8 bases fitting TRBD2. The germline V gene encodes CDR1 SEHNR and CDR2 FQNEAQ (reference sequence). V shed 7 bases, J shed 0 bases, and the junction held 6 bases outside the gene matches. The length of the CDR3 is 15 residues. CDR3 loop: CASTFQRESTDTQYF. The CDR3 DNA is TGTGCCAGCACCTTTCAGCGGGAGAGCACAGATACGCAGTATTTT.

This clone was seen more than once but under ten times. The CDR3 coding sequence is TGTGCCAGCAGTTTCGGTTCTAGCGGGAGCGAGCAGTACTTC. It encodes CASSFGSSGSEQYF. The V call is TRBV28, the J call TRBJ2-7, with TRBD2 matching 10 bases. The length of the CDR3 is 14 residues. The ends lost 3 bases at V and 6 bases at J; junction bases unmatched: 5. Per germline, CDR1 MDHEN and CDR2 SYDVKM.

The chain carries TRBV4-1 and TRBJ1-1; D ambiguous. CDR3 length: 17 residues. CDR1 MGHRA and CDR2 YSYEKL come from the germline V gene. V was shortened by 2 bases and J by 1 base, with 17 bases between the two germline ends. CDR3 DNA: TGCGCCAGCAGCCAACGTCCCCCTGCCTATGGGAACACTGAAGCTTTCTTT. Translating gives CASSQRPPAYGNTEAFF.

This clone was recorded a few times. This sequence joins TRBV29-1 and TRBJ2-3; 7 positions agree with TRBD2. The CDR3 has 15 amino acids. Germline V gene data show CDR1 as SQVTM and CDR2 as ANQGSEA. V dropped 0 bases and J dropped 0; count of bases not matched to a gene: 3. CDR3 sequence (DNA): TGCAGCGTTGAAGATGGGGGACTAAGCACAGATACGCAGTATTTT. This codes for CSVEDGGLSTDTQYF.

The sample holds a few counts of this clone. CDR3 amino acids: CASSIGLAEIVGELFF. The CDR3 DNA reads as TGTGCCAGTAGTATAGGGCTAGCGGAGATCGTCGGGGAGCTGTTTTTT. The rearrangement links TRBV19 to TRBJ2-2, with 7 positions matching TRBD2. The germline V gene has CDR1 LNHDA and CDR2 SQIVND (reference sequence). J lost 7 bases, V lost 1 base, and 9 bases had no gene match. The CDR3 spans 16 residues.

This rearrangement joins TRBV29-1 to TRBJ2-7; D is perhaps TRBD1 (6 bases). Trimming removed 3 bases from V and 6 bases from J, with 18 bases in between. This CDR3 has 14 amino acids. The germline gives CDR1 SQVTM, CDR2 ANQGSEA. For the CDR3, the DNA is TGCAGCGTTGAGAGTGGGGGCGAGCCCCGCGAGCAGTACTTC. It codes for CSVESGGEPREQYF.

This clone was detected a few times. This chain connects TRBV7-9 to TRBJ2-3; the D gene is possibly TRBD1 (5 bases). The germline CDR1 and CDR2 sequences are SEHNR and FQNEAQ (reference sequence). There are 12 residues in the CDR3. The ends were cut back, 6 bases at V and 4 bases at J, with 8 bases in the middle. CDR3 sequence reads: CASSSGSDTQYF. DNA of the CDR3: TGTGCCAGCAGTTCAGGGTCAGATACGCAGTATTTT.

This chain joins TRBV2 and TRBJ2-3; 10 positions agree with TRBD2. The V and J ends lost 10 bases and 6 bases, in that order; junction bases with no gene match: 19. The CDR3 is made up of 17 amino acids. CDR1 SNHLY and CDR2 FYNNEI come from the germline V gene. CDR3 nucleotides: TGTGCCATAACCCCGACAGAACTAGCGGGGACGAAGGATACGCAGTATTTT. It codes for CAITPTELAGTKDTQYF.